The 16 T cell receptor beta chains in this list originate from one sample, sequenced in a study of type 1 regulatory T cells. TCRdb independently ran MiXCR on the reads; one entry per CDR3 protein. The sample lists some 89,000 distinct CDR3 sequences, 25% to 40% occurring once. The specimen sequenced was CD4+ T cells, either the whole sample or a sorted fraction (not recorded which). Source of these receptors: a human donor in good health.

Only a few counts were recorded for this clonotype. The chain couples TRBV7-2 to TRBJ2-1; weak D call: TRBD1 (5 bases). Germline CDR1 and CDR2: SGHTA and FQGNSA. V gave up 2 bases and J gave up 10 bases, with 12 bases separating them. This CDR3 region has 13 residues. The CDR3 sequence: CASSLSSGKEQFF. The CDR3 nucleotides read TGTGCCAGCAGCTTATCTTCAGGGAAGGAGCAGTTCTTC.

This chain links TRBV6-2 or TRBV6-3 with TRBJ2-7; 9 bases match TRBD1. Losses at the gene ends were 7 bases for V and 3 bases for J; bases not matched to a gene: 7. The germline CDR1 and CDR2 sequences are MNHEY and SVGEGT. The CDR3 extends over 14 amino acids. CDR3 in amino acids: CASNYRDRDYEQYF. DNA for the CDR3: TGTGCCAGCAACTACCGGGACAGGGACTACGAGCAGTACTTC.

In this sample, this clonotype is medium-sized (0.01 to 0.1%). V is TRBV10-3 and J is TRBJ2-2; D is unresolved. CDR1 and CDR2 (germline): ENHRY, SYGVKD. The CDR3 consists of 13 residues. The V end was cut by 6 bases, the J end by 7 bases, with 12 bases between. For the CDR3, the DNA is TGTGCCATCAGAGAAATTGGGGACGGGGAGCTGTTTTTT. Protein sequence: CAIREIGDGELFF.

The rearrangement uses TRBV14 and TRBJ2-7; D is unresolved. Germline V gives CDR1 SGHDN, CDR2 FVKESK. The CDR3 has 11 amino acids. V was shortened by 3 bases and J by 3 bases, with 3 bases between the two germline ends. Here the CDR3 reads CASSQVYEQYF. The CDR3 bases are TGTGCCAGCAGCCAGGTCTACGAGCAGTACTTC.

The chain is built from TRBV29-1 and TRBJ2-5; 10 bases are a match to TRBD2. The CDR3 is made up of 15 amino acids. CDR1 is SQVTM, CDR2 ANQGSEA, per germline. V dropped 2 bases and J dropped 2; count of bases not matched to a gene: 5. CDR3 nucleotides: TGCAGCGTTGAAAATCTAGCGGGGGATCAAGAGACCCAGTACTTC. Amino acids: CSVENLAGDQETQYF.

This clonotype was seen only once. Since a much larger clone is just one base distant, this may be a read error. This rearrangement joins TRBV5-1 to TRBJ1-6, with 8 bases fitting TRBD1. The CDR3 runs 14 residues. V dropped 3 bases and J dropped 12; count of bases not matched to a gene: 8. Germline V CDR1 and CDR2: SGHRS, YFSETQ. CDR3 sequence (DNA): TGCGCCAGCAGCTCGGGACAGGATTATTTACCCCTCCACTTT. Its translation is CASSSGQDYLPLHF.

This clonotype has only a few counts. The V gene is TRBV5-1, the J gene TRBJ2-3; 9 bases match TRBD1. The V and J ends lost 4 bases and 5 bases, in that order; junction bases with no gene match: 11. The CDR3 has 16 amino acids. Germline V gives CDR1 SGHRS, CDR2 YFSETQ. The CDR3 DNA is TGCGCCAGCAGCGAGAACAGGGGGCTCGGGATAGATACGCAGTATTTT. Its protein product is CASSENRGLGIDTQYF.

This clonotype was found once. The J gene is TRBJ1-2, the V gene TRBV16; D is ambiguous. Germline CDR1 KGHSY, CDR2 FQNENV. The CDR3 has 13 amino acids. V was cut by 0 bases and J by 8 bases, with 10 bases left in between. DNA of the CDR3: TGTGCCAGCAGCCAATCGCTCGGGGTGGGCTACACCTTC. Translating gives CASSQSLGVGYTF.

This clonotype was observed a handful of times. V usage is TRBV7-8 and J usage is TRBJ2-3; 9 bases match TRBD2. The CDR3 runs 18 residues. V was pared by 0 bases and J by 0 bases, with 7 bases of the junction left unmatched. Per germline, CDR1 SGHVS and CDR2 FQNEAQ. CDR3 sequence reads: CASSLASRTSGSTDTQYF. In DNA form, the CDR3 reads TGTGCCAGCAGCTTAGCGTCCAGAACTAGCGGGAGCACAGATACGCAGTATTTT.

This clonotype has only a few counts. A much larger clonotype is one base distant, so this may be a read error. The V call is TRBV15, the J call TRBJ2-2; 7 bases map to TRBD2. The CDR3 consists of 14 residues. Germline CDR1 and CDR2: LNHNV and YYDKDF (reference sequence). V lost 2 bases, J lost 5 bases, and 2 bases stayed unmatched. The CDR3 bases are TGTGCCACCAGCAGACTAGCGGAGACCGGGGAGCTGTTTTTT. Its protein product is CATSRLAETGELFF. Looking up the rest from reference TRBV15 and TRBJ2-2 gives the full variable domain: DAMVIQNPRYQVTQFGKPVTLSCSQTLNHNVMYWYQQKSSQAPKLLFHYYDKDFNNEADTPDNFQSRRPNTSFCFLDIRSPGLGDTAMYLCATSRLAETGELFFGEGSRLTVL.

In this sample, this clonotype turned up a few times. The chain combines TRBV7-2 with TRBJ2-1; the match to TRBD2 covers 12 bases. J was trimmed by 6 bases and V by 0 bases; bases with no gene match: 3. The CDR3 has 16 residues. Germline V gene data show CDR1 as SGHTA and CDR2 as FQGNSA. CDR3 residues: CASSLAGTSGFNEQFF. The CDR3 DNA sequence: TGTGCCAGCAGCTTAGCGGGGACTAGCGGGTTCAATGAGCAGTTCTTC.

The V call is TRBV27, the J call TRBJ2-4; 8 bases are shared with TRBD1. CDR3 length: 15 amino acids. With V trimmed by 5 bases and J by 2 bases, 5 bases remained unmatched. CDR1 and CDR2 (germline): MNHEY, SMNVEV (reference sequence). The CDR3 sequence is CASSGWTGTKNIQYF. DNA for the CDR3: TGTGCCAGCAGTGGATGGACAGGGACCAAAAACATTCAGTACTTC.

This clonotype has just one count. V gene TRBV5-1 combines with J gene TRBJ2-1; 11 nucleotides match TRBD2. Germline loops: CDR1 SGHRS, CDR2 YFSETQ. V trimming: 3 bases; J trimming: 8 bases; junction bases outside the gene matches: 10. The CDR3 consists of 16 residues. Here the CDR3 DNA reads TGCGCCAGCAGCTCGCCGGCTAGCGGGAGGAGAGATGAGCAGTTCTTC. Translated, it gives CASSSPASGRRDEQFF.

The chain recombines TRBV3-1 with TRBJ2-7, with 9 bases lining up with TRBD1. This CDR3 spans 14 amino acids. CDR1 LGHDT and CDR2 YNNKEL come from the germline V gene (reference sequence). V gave up 1 base and J gave up 2 bases; unmatched junction bases: 0. The CDR3 loop reads CASSQGDRAYEQYF. Written as DNA, the CDR3 is TGTGCCAGCAGCCAAGGGGACAGGGCCTACGAGCAGTACTTC.

The genes are TRBV6-6 and TRBJ2-2, with a weak D call TRBD1 (5 bases). V lost 0 bases and J 4 bases, leaving 15 bases between the germline ends. The CDR3 consists of 17 residues. Germline V lookup: CDR1 MNHNY, CDR2 SVGAGI (reference sequence). The CDR3: CASSYSRPGIGTGELFF. The DNA of the CDR3 is TGTGCCAGCAGTTACTCGAGGCCAGGGATCGGCACCGGGGAGCTGTTTTTT.

A few counts support this clonotype. The rearrangement joins TRBV5-1 to TRBJ2-7; 8 bases fit TRBD1. Trimming removed 0 bases from V and 0 bases from J; junction bases left unmatched: 2. Germline CDR1 SGHRS, CDR2 YFSETQ. CDR3 length equals 15 residues. CDR3 amino acids: CASSLEGQGSYEQYF. The CDR3 DNA reads TGCGCCAGCAGCTTGGAAGGACAGGGCTCCTACGAGCAGTACTTC.